The next 8 T cell receptor beta chains were all read from a single sample in a study of cytomegalovirus exposure and HLA in healthy donors. The PCR had 60 Vbeta and 13 Jbeta primers. The method was immunoSEQ multiplex PCR; TCRdb's version includes in-frame clones alone and lacks a portion of them. The sample lists 210,000 or so clones; roughly 85% were seen once. What was sequenced was PBMCs. These receptors originate from a man aged 18 to 29 in good health and CMV-seronegative.

In the case of this clone: One end of the junction fails to match germline, which may point to a read error. The rearrangement links TRBV7-9 to TRBJ1-2; 7 bases are shared with TRBD1. The CDR3 totals 15 residues. Per the germline V gene, CDR1 is SEHNR and CDR2 is FQNEAQ (reference sequence). The CDR3 DNA follows: TGTTCCAGCAGCGGGGCTCGGACAGGCCTCTATGGCTACACCTTC. This codes for CSSSGARTGLYGYTF.

This sequence joins TRBV30 and TRBJ2-3, with 9 bases lining up with TRBD1. With 7 bases clipped from V and 6 bases from J, the junction kept 5 bases outside the gene matches. CDR3 size: 12 residues. Germline V gene sequence: CDR1 GTSNPN, CDR2 SVGIG (reference sequence). The CDR3 spells CAYRGPTDTQYF. The CDR3 bases are TGTGCCTACAGGGGGCCCACGGATACGCAGTATTTT.

This clone appeared a single time. CDR3 sequence reads: CASSQESGVRGGELFF. The CDR3 nucleotides read TGTGCCAGCAGCCAAGAGTCTGGGGTGAGGGGGGGGGAGCTGTTTTTT. The chain joins TRBV4-2 to TRBJ2-2; tentatively, D is TRBD1 (6 bases). Trimming stripped 0 bases from V and 8 bases from J, with 16 bases between. The germline CDR1 and CDR2 sequences are LGHNA and YNFKEQ. The CDR3 length is 16 residues.

CDR3 residues: CATSSEHRTDSGNTIYF. The CDR3 region has the DNA TGTGCCACCAGCAGTGAACACCGGACAGACTCTGGAAACACCATATATTTT. The V gene is TRBV15, the J gene TRBJ1-3; maybe TRBD1 (6 bases). Trimming removed 3 bases at V and 0 bases at J, with 15 bases between. The CDR3 contains 17 residues. Germline V CDR1 and CDR2: LNHNV, YYDKDF (reference sequence).

The J gene is TRBJ1-1, the V gene TRBV28, with no clear D. This CDR3 comprises 14 residues. V lost 2 bases and J 1 base, leaving 8 bases between the germline ends. Germline V gives CDR1 MDHEN, CDR2 SYDVKM. CDR3 in amino acids: CASSLSRRNTEAFF. The CDR3 DNA follows: TGTGCCAGCAGTTTAAGCAGGCGGAACACTGAAGCTTTCTTT.

The rearrangement joins TRBV19 to TRBJ2-5; 7 positions match TRBD2. V trimming: 0 bases; J trimming: 4 bases; junction bases outside the gene matches: 5. Germline loops: CDR1 LNHDA, CDR2 SQIVND (reference sequence). The CDR3 runs to 15 residues. The CDR3 loop is CASSIDSTSRETQYF. In DNA, the CDR3 is TGTGCCAGTAGTATAGATTCGACTAGCAGAGAGACCCAGTACTTC. Full variable domain (outside the CDR3, taken from reference TRBV19 and TRBJ2-5): DGGITQSPKYLFRKEGQNVTLSCEQNLNHDAMYWYRQDPGQGLRLIYYSQIVNDFQKGDIAEGYSVSREKKESFPLTVTSAQKNPTAFYLCASSIDSTSRETQYFGPGTRLLVL.

This chain links TRBV18 with TRBJ1-2; 8 positions match TRBD1. The V gene end was trimmed by 3 bases and the J gene end by 1 base; junction bases not matched to a gene: 4. This CDR3 region has 15 residues. CDR1 and CDR2 from the germline V gene are KGHSH and LQKENI. The CDR3 nucleotides read TGTGCCAGCTCACCGGGACAGGACTTTAACTATGGCTACACCTTC. Residues: CASSPGQDFNYGYTF. Full variable domain (outside the CDR3, taken from reference TRBV18 and TRBJ1-2): NAGVMQNPRHLVRRRGQEARLRCSPMKGHSHVYWYRQLPEEGLKFMVYLQKENIIDESGMPKERFSAEFPKEGPSILRIQQVVRGDSAAYFCASSPGQDFNYGYTFGSGTRLTVV.

The V gene is TRBV5-4, the J gene TRBJ2-7, with D perhaps matching TRBD1 (5 bases). Trimming stripped 4 bases from V and 2 bases from J, with 25 bases between. The CDR3 extends over 18 amino acids. Per germline, CDR1 SGHNT and CDR2 YYREEE (reference sequence). The CDR3 loop is CASSLDSTPGRRTYEQYF. In DNA, the CDR3 is TGTGCCAGCAGCCTAGACAGCACCCCGGGCCGGCGGACCTACGAGCAGTACTTC.